The 11 T cell receptor beta chains in this list originate from one sample, sequenced in a study of T cell repertoires in cytomegalovirus infection. A single record per CDR3 protein comes from TCRdb applying MiXCR to the reads. The data show roughly 140,000 distinct CDR3 sequences, 23% seen once. The specimen sequenced was PBMCs. The receptors derive from a human donor in good health (CMV status not recorded). Some clones in this sample may be carry-over from other donors' samples.

This sequence joins TRBV24-1 and TRBJ2-5, with a possible D match to TRBD1 (6 bases). The CDR3 extends over 15 amino acids. Trimming pared 3 bases from V and 7 bases from J, leaving 17 bases between. Per the germline V gene, CDR1 is KGHDR and CDR2 is SFDVKD. The CDR3 DNA reads TGTGCCACCAGTGATCCTGGACAGCCCGGAGGGACCCAGTACTTC. Translated, it gives CATSDPGQPGGTQYF.

The V call is TRBV5-6, the J call TRBJ2-7; TRBD1 matches at 11 bases. The CDR3 has 16 amino acids. Germline V gene lookup returns CDR1 SGHDT and CDR2 YYEEEE. Unmatched junction bases numbered 8, after V lost 1 base and J lost 5 bases. The chain's CDR3 is CASSLWGQGVIDEQYF. CDR3 DNA: TGTGCCAGCAGCTTGTGGGGACAGGGGGTAATCGACGAGCAGTACTTC.

This clonotype was counted between two and nine times. The J gene is TRBJ2-6, the V gene TRBV9; D unresolved. Germline CDR1 is SGDLS and CDR2 is YYNGEE. Between the trimmed V and J ends, which lost 3 bases and 0 bases, there was a span of 4 bases. The CDR3 contains 14 residues. The CDR3 nucleotides are TGTGCCAGCAGCGCAATCTCTGGGGCCAACGTCCTGACTTTC. It translates to CASSAISGANVLTF.

This chain joins TRBV15 and TRBJ2-5; D may be TRBD2 (6 bases). Deletions cut 0 bases from V and 5 bases from J, with 13 bases between. The germline V gene encodes CDR1 LNHNV and CDR2 YYDKDF (reference sequence). This CDR3 is built from 15 residues. This CDR3 reads CATSRDAGGRETQYF. In DNA form, the CDR3 reads TGTGCCACCAGCAGAGATGCAGGAGGGCGTGAGACCCAGTACTTC.

About this clonotype itself: This sequence may be a read error, since a much larger clone differs from it by one base. The chain combines TRBV28 with TRBJ2-1; a possible D gene is TRBD1 (6 bases). V was clipped by 5 bases and J by 9 bases, with 17 bases between them. CDR1 is MDHEN, CDR2 SYDVKM, per germline. This CDR3 comprises 14 residues. Here the CDR3 DNA reads TGTGCCAGCAGTCTCCGAGGGGGAAACAGTGAGCAGTTCTTC. The encoded protein is CASSLRGGNSEQFF. The full variable domain, its missing parts supplied by reference TRBV28 and TRBJ2-1, is DVKVTQSSRYLVKRTGEKVFLECVQDMDHENMFWYRQDPGLGLRLIYFSYDVKMKEKGDIPEGYSVSREKKERFSLILESASTNQTSMYLCASSLRGGNSEQFFGPGTRLTVL.

This clonotype has a handful of counts. The V call is TRBV25-1, the J call TRBJ2-3; D possibly uses TRBD1 or TRBD2 (5 bases each). There are 13 residues in the CDR3. Per germline, CDR1 MGHDK and CDR2 SYGVNS. Trimming cost V 9 bases and J 1 base, with 11 bases left between them. CDR3 region: CASRRDGTDTQYF. CDR3 sequence (DNA): TGTGCCAGTAGACGGGACGGCACAGATACGCAGTATTTT.

The chain uses TRBV20-1 and TRBJ2-3; TRBD1 is a possible D gene (5 bases). This CDR3 is 15 amino acids long. The germline V and J ends were trimmed by 0 bases and 0 bases, with 10 bases remaining between them. Germline values: CDR1 DFQATT, CDR2 SNEGSKA (reference sequence). The chain's CDR3 is CSARDTKGSTDTQYF. CDR3 coding DNA: TGCAGTGCTAGAGATACGAAGGGGAGCACAGATACGCAGTATTTT.

The chain employs TRBV30 and TRBJ2-1; D unresolved. The germline V gene encodes CDR1 GTSNPN and CDR2 SVGIG (reference sequence). The CDR3 is made up of 12 amino acids. Trimming took off 2 bases at V and 6 bases at J, with 8 bases between the two ends. The CDR3: CAWSWVFNEQFF. The DNA of the CDR3 is TGTGCCTGGAGTTGGGTATTCAATGAGCAGTTCTTC. The whole variable domain, remainder taken from reference TRBV30 and TRBJ2-1, is SQTIHQWPATLVQPVGSPLSLECTVEGTSNPNLYWYRQAAGRGLQLLFYSVGIGQISSEVPQNLSASRPQDRQFILSSKKLLLSDSGFYLCAWSWVFNEQFFGPGTRLTVL.

This chain connects TRBV7-8 to TRBJ1-3; D not certain. The V and J ends lost 6 bases and 0 bases respectively, with 9 bases between them. From germline, CDR1 is SGHVS and CDR2 FQNEAQ. The CDR3 has 14 residues. The CDR3 here is CASSTQRSGNTIYF. The CDR3 DNA sequence: TGTGCCAGCAGTACCCAGCGCTCTGGAAACACCATATATTTT.

The CDR3 DNA reads as TGCGCCAGCAGCCAAGTAATAGGGGGCTATGGCTACACCTTC. It specifies CASSQVIGGYGYTF. The genes are TRBV4-1 and TRBJ1-2; D might be TRBD1 (6 bases). Germline V gene lookup returns CDR1 MGHRA and CDR2 YSYEKL. V lost 1 base and J lost 4, with 10 bases in between. The CDR3 sequence is 14 residues long.

The chain joins TRBV5-4 to TRBJ1-2; 9 positions match TRBD1. The ends lost 6 bases at V and 2 bases at J; junction bases unmatched: 8. The CDR3 loop spans 15 amino acids. From germline, CDR1 is SGHNT and CDR2 YYREEE (reference sequence). The CDR3 region is CASTLLGTGNYGYTF. Written as DNA, the CDR3 is TGTGCCAGCACCCTCCTTGGGACAGGGAACTATGGCTACACCTTC.